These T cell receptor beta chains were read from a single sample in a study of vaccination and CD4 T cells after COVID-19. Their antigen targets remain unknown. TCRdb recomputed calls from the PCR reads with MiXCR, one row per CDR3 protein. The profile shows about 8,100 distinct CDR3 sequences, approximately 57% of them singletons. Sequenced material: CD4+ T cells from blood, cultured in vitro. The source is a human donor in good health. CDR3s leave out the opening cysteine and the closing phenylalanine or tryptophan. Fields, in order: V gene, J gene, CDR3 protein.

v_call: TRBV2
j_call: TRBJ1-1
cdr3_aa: ASKGTGDTEAF

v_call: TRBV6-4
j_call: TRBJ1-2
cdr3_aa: ASSDSSGGRGYT

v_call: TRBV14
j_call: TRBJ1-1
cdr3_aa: ASSSRGGGRGRDTEAF

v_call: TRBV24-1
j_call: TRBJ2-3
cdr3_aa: ATSDLRTDTQY

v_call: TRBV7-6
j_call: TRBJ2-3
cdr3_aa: ASSLAQTSTDTQY

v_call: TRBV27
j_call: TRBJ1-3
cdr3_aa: ASSLGGQGGNTIY

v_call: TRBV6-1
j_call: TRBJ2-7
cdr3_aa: ASGPIRGATYEQY

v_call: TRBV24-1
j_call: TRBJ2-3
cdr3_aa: ATSDLAFGGTDTQY

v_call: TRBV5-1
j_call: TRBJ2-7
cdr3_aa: ASRLPGTDEQY

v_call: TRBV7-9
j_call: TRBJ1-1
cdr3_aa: ASSLKNTEAF

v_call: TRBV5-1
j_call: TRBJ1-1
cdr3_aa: ASSSGQKINTEAF

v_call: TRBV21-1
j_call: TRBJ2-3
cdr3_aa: ASSRNGIRRTQY

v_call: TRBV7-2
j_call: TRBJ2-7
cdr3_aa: ASSLYGGSYEQY

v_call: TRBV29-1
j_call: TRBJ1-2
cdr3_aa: SVGTISYGYT

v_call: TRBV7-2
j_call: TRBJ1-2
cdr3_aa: ASGGSYGYT